This T cell receptor beta chain originates from a study of blood T cells in healthy people across ages. Study findings and constraints: The study lacked donor CMV status, which possibly confounded expanded clonotype changes.

The CDR3 is 11 residues long. V was trimmed by 10 bases and J by 14 bases, leaving 20 bases between them. Primed by a sample-barcoded 5' primer and a J-beta primer mix, a second PCR proceeded for about 6 to 11 cycles. TCRdb redid the calling of the 5' RACE reads with MiXCR, one entry per CDR3 protein. The repertoire holds about 570,000 distinct CDR3 sequences, with about 27% as singletons. Total RNA, at least 5.5 micrograms per sample, was extracted from PBMCs. Of note for this clonotype: The antigen remains unidentified.

The same sample was also studied in work on T cells of mothers and their children.

This chain joins TRBV12-3 or TRBV12-4 and TRBJ1-2; a possible D gene is TRBD1 (5 bases). The sample comprised blood. The origin of this receptor is a boy aged 2 to 10 in good health. The CDR3 spells CATRRGDGNTF. The CDR3 coding sequence is TGTGCCACCAGGAGGGGTGACGGAAATACCTTC.